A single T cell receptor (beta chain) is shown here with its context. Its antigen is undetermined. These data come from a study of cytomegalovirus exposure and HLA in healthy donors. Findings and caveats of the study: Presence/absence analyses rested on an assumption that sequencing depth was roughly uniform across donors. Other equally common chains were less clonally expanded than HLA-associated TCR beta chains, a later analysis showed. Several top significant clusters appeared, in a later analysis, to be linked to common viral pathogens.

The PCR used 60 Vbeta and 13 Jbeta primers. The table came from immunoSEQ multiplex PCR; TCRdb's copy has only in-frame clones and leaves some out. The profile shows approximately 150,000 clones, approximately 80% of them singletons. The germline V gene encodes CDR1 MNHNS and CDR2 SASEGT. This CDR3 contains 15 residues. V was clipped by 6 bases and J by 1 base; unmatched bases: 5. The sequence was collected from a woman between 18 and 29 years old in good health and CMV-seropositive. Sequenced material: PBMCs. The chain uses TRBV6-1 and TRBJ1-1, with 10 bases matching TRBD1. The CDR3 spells CASRGQGLSNTEAFF. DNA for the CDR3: TGTGCCAGCAGGGGACAGGGGTTATCGAACACTGAAGCTTTCTTT.